A selection of T cell receptor beta chains follows, all from one sample in a study of T cells in Graves' hyperthyroidism and ophthalmopathy. TCRdb ran MiXCR on the multiplex PCR reads and lists one entry per CDR3 protein. This table holds approximately 490,000 distinct CDR3 sequences, approximately 22% found once. Sequences were obtained from blood. The receptors derive from a woman between 70 and 85 years old with Graves' ophthalmopathy. The CDR3 runs from the conserved cysteine through the conserved F or W. The order of the fields is J gene, clone size, D gene, V gene, CDR3 protein, CDR3 DNA. D genes are given only for firm matches. The size of a clone is reported for some rows only, either as once, few or many, or as a class for expanded clones.

j_gene: TRBJ1-4
abundance: medium-sized
d_gene: -
v_gene: TRBV19
CDR3aa: CASSEQVNEKLFF
CDR3nt: TGTGCCAGTAGTGAGCAGGTTAATGAAAAACTGTTTTTT

j_gene: TRBJ1-5
abundance: few
d_gene: -
v_gene: TRBV4-3
CDR3aa: CASLIGRDQPQHF
CDR3nt: TGCGCCAGCCTCATTGGCAGAGATCAGCCCCAGCATTTT

j_gene: TRBJ2-3
abundance: few
d_gene: TRBD2
v_gene: TRBV5-1
CDR3aa: CASSPARLAGTLSSTDTQYF
CDR3nt: TGTGCCAGCAGCCCGGCTAGACTAGCGGGGACCCTATCTAGCACAGATACGCAGTATTTT

j_gene: TRBJ2-7
abundance: many
d_gene: TRBD1
v_gene: TRBV6-2/TRBV6-3
CDR3aa: CASSYSVTGYYEQYF
CDR3nt: TGTGCCAGCAGTTACTCGGTGACAGGGTACTACGAGCAGTACTTC

j_gene: TRBJ1-1
abundance: -
d_gene: -
v_gene: TRBV3-1
CDR3aa: CASSQGGANTEAFF
CDR3nt: TGTGCCAGCAGCCAGGGGGGGGCGAACACTGAAGCTTTCTTT

j_gene: TRBJ1-1
abundance: few
d_gene: -
v_gene: TRBV10-3
CDR3aa: CAISESSEAFF
CDR3nt: TGTGCCATCAGTGAGTCCAGTGAAGCTTTCTTT

j_gene: TRBJ1-2
abundance: -
d_gene: -
v_gene: TRBV30
CDR3aa: CAWSVNRVHTF
CDR3nt: TGTGCCTGGAGTGTAAACAGGGTGCACACCTTC

j_gene: TRBJ1-5
abundance: few
d_gene: -
v_gene: TRBV20-1
CDR3aa: CSASTRWGNQPQHF
CDR3nt: TGCAGTGCAAGCACCCGATGGGGTAATCAGCCCCAGCATTTT

j_gene: TRBJ2-1
abundance: few
d_gene: TRBD2
v_gene: TRBV5-1
CDR3aa: CASSREAANTMRQFF
CDR3nt: TGCGCCAGCTCCCGGGAGGCTGCCAATACAATGAGGCAGTTCTTC

j_gene: TRBJ2-3
abundance: few
d_gene: -
v_gene: TRBV20-1
CDR3aa: CSARASADTQYF
CDR3nt: TGCAGTGCTAGAGCTAGTGCAGATACGCAGTATTTT

j_gene: TRBJ2-7
abundance: many
d_gene: -
v_gene: TRBV6-1
CDR3aa: CASSEQDYEQYF
CDR3nt: TGTGCCAGCAGTGAACAGGACTACGAGCAGTACTTC

j_gene: TRBJ1-6
abundance: -
d_gene: TRBD1
v_gene: TRBV10-3
CDR3aa: CAISDPRQGTSYNSPLHF
CDR3nt: TGTGCCATCAGTGACCCCAGACAGGGTACATCCTATAATTCACCCCTCCACTTT

j_gene: TRBJ2-3
abundance: many
d_gene: TRBD1
v_gene: TRBV7-3
CDR3aa: CASSLRGTGSTDTQYF
CDR3nt: TGTGCCAGCAGCTTACGCGGGACAGGGAGCACAGATACGCAGTATTTT

j_gene: TRBJ1-5
abundance: few
d_gene: -
v_gene: TRBV6-5
CDR3aa: CASSYDRLSQPQHF
CDR3nt: TGTGCCAGCAGTTACGACAGGTTGTCTCAGCCCCAGCATTTT

j_gene: TRBJ2-4
abundance: -
d_gene: TRBD2
v_gene: TRBV7-2
CDR3aa: CASSLGGGGVAKNIQYF
CDR3nt: TGTGCCAGCAGCTTAGGGGGGGGGGGGGTAGCCAAAAACATTCAGTACTTC

j_gene: TRBJ2-7
abundance: few
d_gene: TRBD2
v_gene: TRBV20-1
CDR3aa: CSVEAAGGGVGFEQYF
CDR3nt: TGCAGTGTCGAAGCAGCGGGAGGAGGGGTGGGGTTCGAGCAGTACTTC

j_gene: TRBJ2-1
abundance: many
d_gene: -
v_gene: TRBV27
CDR3aa: CASSSVFRDRYNEQFF
CDR3nt: TGTGCCAGCAGTTCCGTATTCCGGGACCGATACAATGAGCAGTTCTTC

j_gene: TRBJ1-5
abundance: -
d_gene: -
v_gene: TRBV10-3
CDR3aa: CAIGPGANQPQHF
CDR3nt: TGTGCCATCGGCCCGGGAGCGAATCAGCCCCAGCATTTT

j_gene: TRBJ2-7
abundance: -
d_gene: TRBD2
v_gene: TRBV5-1
CDR3aa: CASSLGTSGVYEQYF
CDR3nt: TGCGCCAGCAGCCTAGGGACTAGCGGGGTCTACGAGCAGTACTTC

j_gene: TRBJ2-7
abundance: -
d_gene: -
v_gene: TRBV9
CDR3aa: CASSALPFYEQYF
CDR3nt: TGTGCCAGCAGCGCTCTCCCGTTCTACGAGCAGTACTTC

j_gene: TRBJ1-4
abundance: many
d_gene: TRBD1
v_gene: TRBV10-3
CDR3aa: CAISGDDREGEKLFF
CDR3nt: TGTGCCATCAGTGGGGACGACAGGGAGGGTGAAAAACTGTTTTTT

j_gene: TRBJ2-3
abundance: few
d_gene: TRBD2
v_gene: TRBV30
CDR3aa: CAWAVAGDSDTQYF
CDR3nt: TGTGCCTGGGCTGTAGCGGGAGATTCAGATACGCAGTATTTT

j_gene: TRBJ2-1
abundance: -
d_gene: TRBD1
v_gene: TRBV5-4
CDR3aa: CASSGTGVSYNEQFF
CDR3nt: TGTGCCAGCAGCGGTACAGGGGTCTCCTACAATGAGCAGTTCTTC

j_gene: TRBJ2-7
abundance: few
d_gene: -
v_gene: TRBV19
CDR3aa: CASSSRSYEQYF
CDR3nt: TGTGCCAGTAGTAGCCGTTCCTACGAGCAGTACTTC

j_gene: TRBJ1-5
abundance: -
d_gene: -
v_gene: TRBV7-9
CDR3aa: CASSTLGEGGNQPQHF
CDR3nt: TGTGCCAGCAGCACGCTGGGGGAAGGGGGCAATCAGCCCCAGCATTTT